The text below deals with one T cell receptor (beta chain). Its target is not known. Via MiXCR, TCRdb re-called the RT-PCR reads, giving one row per CDR3 protein. Here the sample spans 710,000 or so distinct CDR3 sequences, 15% to 18% being singletons. J was trimmed by 0 bases and V by 4 bases; bases with no gene match: 6. Germline V gene lookup returns CDR1 DFQATT and CDR2 SNEGSKA (reference sequence). The CDR3 runs to 16 residues. These data originate in a study of response to subunit inactivated influenza vaccine. General study findings and limits: The authors put forward the suggestion that each seasonal influenza vaccination may bring in only a limited number of new T cells.

The clonotype comes from a man aged 50 to 59 who received an inactivated influenza vaccine. The V gene is TRBV20-1, the J gene TRBJ2-1; 10 bases match TRBD2. The source material was PBMCs from blood, sampled less than 13 days after vaccination. The CDR3 coding sequence is TGCAGTGCTACCTCTAGCGGGAGCCTCTCCTACAATGAGCAGTTCTTC. This sequence encodes CSATSSGSLSYNEQFF.